This T cell receptor beta chain was captured by sequencing in a study of T-cell memory formation after mild COVID-19. Findings of the study overall: Prior to infection, memory already included some responding clones, suggesting cross-reactive memory joined. CD4/CD8 balance characterized clones contracting day 15 to 85, and CD4+ skew characterized later expanders.

This clonotype has a handful of counts. What it recognizes is unknown. V was cut by 7 bases and J by 4 bases, with 10 bases left in between. The CDR3 runs 12 residues. One entry per CDR3 protein, called by TCRdb with MiXCR from the 5' RACE reads. Of roughly 600,000 distinct CDR3 sequences in the sample, over 15% were seen once. This chain uses TRBV12-3 or TRBV12-4 with TRBJ2-5; a possible D gene is TRBD1 (5 bases). This clonotype originated in an adult woman who had mild COVID-19 (a few samples of this study predate the infection). Cell type and time point are not known. The sample was PBMCs or a T cell subset sorted from them (not recorded which). Written as DNA, the CDR3 is TGTGCCAGCAAGGGCCAGGGAGAGACCCAGTACTTC. As protein: CASKGQGETQYF.